Described below is a single T cell receptor beta chain sequence and its context. This sample was taken from a study of blood T cells in healthy people across ages. A second 7 to 11 cycle PCR used barcoded and J-beta primers. A minimum of 2.5 million CDR3-containing paired-end reads was obtained for each sample. TCRdb re-derived calls from the 5' RACE reads in MiXCR, one entry per CDR3 protein. The sample contains 1.2 million to 1.5 million distinct CDR3 sequences, about 43% of which appear only once. This CDR3 region has 18 residues. The germline gives CDR1 SGHVS, CDR2 FNYEAQ. V lost 5 bases, J lost 4 bases, and 24 bases lay in between.

The receptor was isolated from a woman aged 18 to 35 in good health. The chain joins TRBV7-6 to TRBJ2-1, with a tentative D call TRBD1 (8 bases). Sequenced material: blood. This CDR3 is CASSPGGFAGARYNEQFF. For the CDR3, the DNA is TGTGCCAGCAGCCCAGGGGGCTTTGCGGGAGCTAGGTACAATGAGCAGTTCTTC. Full variable domain (missing parts from reference TRBV7-6 and TRBJ2-1): GAGVSQSPRYKVTKRGQDVALRCDPISGHVSLYWYRQALGQGPEFLTYFNYEAQQDKSGLPNDRFSAERPEGSISTLTIQRTEQRDSAMYRCASSPGGFAGARYNEQFFGPGTRLTVL.